This T cell receptor (beta chain) is from a study of shared clonotypes between healthy human individuals. Study results and caveats: Donor scarcity curtailed the genetic and exposure-history diversity represented herein.

Losses at the gene ends were 5 bases for V and 4 bases for J; bases not matched to a gene: 5. The germline gives CDR1 SGHVS, CDR2 FNYEAQ. This CDR3 has 14 amino acids. The protocol was immunoSEQ multiplex PCR, while the TCRdb copy is restricted to in-frame clones and leaves out a portion. The table lists about half a million clones, roughly 78% of them singletons. Worth noting for this clone: Its antigen remains unknown. This could be a read error, since a much larger clone is one nucleotide away.

The TCR originated in a woman between 35 and 50 years old in good health. Some clones in this sample may be carry-over from other donors' samples. The V call is TRBV7-6, the J call TRBJ1-1; 9 nucleotides line up with TRBD1. Sequences were obtained from PBMCs. DNA of the CDR3: TGTGCCAGCAGCCCCGAACAGGGGGCCACTGAAGCTTTCTTT. It yields the protein CASSPEQGATEAFF.